One and the same sample provided the 23 T cell receptor beta chains below, sequenced in a study of shared T cell receptors in the human thymus. The assay was immunoSEQ multiplex PCR, and TCRdb's table has in-frame clones only and misses some. The data contain hundreds of thousands of clones, 85% to 90% of them singletons. This sample also belongs to another study, concerning human thymus T cells.

Sequenced sample: thymocytes. These receptor sequences come from a boy under two years old with a congenital heart defect.

CDR3 loop: CASRSDRGNQPQHF. The CDR3 region has the DNA TGTGCCAGCAGGTCGGACAGGGGCAATCAGCCCCAGCATTTT. This chain links TRBV2 with TRBJ1-5; 8 positions agree with TRBD1. Germline V gives CDR1 SNHLY, CDR2 FYNNEI. The length of the CDR3 is 14 residues. The V segment lost 6 bases and the J segment 2 bases; nucleotides outside the gene matches: 3.

J is TRBJ2-7 and V is TRBV19, with 9 positions matching TRBD1. The CDR3 has 14 residues. Germline assignment: CDR1 LNHDA and CDR2 SQIVND (reference sequence). The V and J ends lost 5 bases and 5 bases, in that order; junction bases with no gene match: 7. The CDR3 protein is CASSGRDRDHEQYF. The CDR3 region has the DNA TGTGCCAGTAGTGGCCGGGACAGGGACCACGAGCAGTACTTC. Filled out from reference TRBV19 and TRBJ2-7, the complete variable domain reads DGGITQSPKYLFRKEGQNVTLSCEQNLNHDAMYWYRQDPGQGLRLIYYSQIVNDFQKGDIAEGYSVSREKKESFPLTVTSAQKNPTAFYLCASSGRDRDHEQYFGPGTRLTVT.

The J gene is TRBJ2-2, the V gene TRBV6-5; TRBD2 might be the D (6 bases). CDR1 and CDR2 from the germline V gene are MNHEY and SVGAGI. Trimming pared 7 bases from V and 7 bases from J, leaving 16 bases between. This CDR3 region has 14 residues. The CDR3 DNA reads TGTGCCAGCATGGGACGGGAGTGGGGCGGGGAGCTGTTTTTT. It specifies CASMGREWGGELFF.

CDR3 amino acids: CASSMDPRGGWQPQHF. CDR3 bases: TGTGCCAGTAGTATGGATCCACGGGGGGGCTGGCAGCCCCAGCATTTT. The V gene is TRBV19, the J gene TRBJ1-5; D perhaps matches TRBD1 (6 bases). From germline, CDR1 is LNHDA and CDR2 SQIVND (reference sequence). The CDR3 has 16 residues. Trimming shortened V by 3 bases and J by 7 bases, and 19 bases separated the two germline ends.

This chain uses TRBV9 with TRBJ1-2; D ambiguous. Germline V gene lookup returns CDR1 SGDLS and CDR2 YYNGEE. The CDR3 is made up of 13 amino acids. Deletions cut 4 bases from V and 7 bases from J, with 14 bases between. CDR3 amino acids: CASSFREGSGYTF. CDR3 in DNA: TGTGCCAGCAGCTTTAGGGAGGGCTCTGGCTACACCTTC.

The chain employs TRBV5-8 and TRBJ2-3, with 12 nucleotides matching TRBD2. Germline V CDR1 and CDR2: SGHTS, YDEGEE. V lost 0 bases and J lost 2; bases outside the gene matches: 10. CDR3 length: 19 residues. CDR3 coding DNA: TGTGCCAGCAGCTTGGGGCTAGCGGGAGGGATGCGGGACACAGATACGCAGTATTTT. It encodes CASSLGLAGGMRDTDTQYF.

The chain is built from TRBV7-2 and TRBJ2-2; the match to TRBD1 covers 9 bases. CDR1 is SGHTA and CDR2 is FQGNSA in the germline V gene. This CDR3 has 16 amino acids. After removal of 0 bases from V and 6 bases from J, the junction contained 5 bases not matched to a gene. The CDR3 sequence: CASSLALTGGSGELFF. The CDR3, as DNA: TGTGCCAGCAGCTTAGCTCTGACAGGGGGATCCGGGGAGCTGTTTTTT.

The rearrangement uses TRBV9 and TRBJ2-3; D is ambiguous. The CDR3 covers 16 residues. Germline CDR1 and CDR2: SGDLS and YYNGEE. The germline V and J ends were trimmed by 2 bases and 0 bases, with 13 bases remaining between them. CDR3 nucleotide sequence: TGTGCCAGCAGCGTTTTAAGAGCGCCTAGCACAGATACGCAGTATTTT. Its translation: CASSVLRAPSTDTQYF.

The chain carries TRBV11-3 and TRBJ2-4; TRBD1 matches at 7 bases. This CDR3 is 18 amino acids long. Germline V gives CDR1 SGHNT, CDR2 YENEEA. The V and J ends lost 2 bases and 0 bases, in that order; junction bases with no gene match: 10. CDR3 in DNA: TGTGCCAGCAGCTTATCGGGCCAGGGGGATTTAGCCAAAAACATTCAGTACTTC. Amino acid sequence: CASSLSGQGDLAKNIQYF.

The chain recombines TRBV7-9 with TRBJ1-2, with D perhaps matching TRBD1 (6 bases). The CDR3 has 13 residues. V shed 5 bases and J shed 7 bases, with 14 bases lying between them. Germline CDR1 SEHNR, CDR2 FQNEAQ (reference sequence). CDR3 nucleotide sequence: TGTGCCAGCAGCCCAACAGGGAGAGGTGGCTACACCTTC. Residues: CASSPTGRGGYTF.

This chain links TRBV9 with TRBJ2-7, with 7 bases matching TRBD1. The germline V gene has CDR1 SGDLS and CDR2 YYNGEE. This CDR3 spans 14 amino acids. V shed 4 bases and J 2 bases; nucleotides not matched to a gene: 6. CDR3 DNA sequence: TGTGCCAGCAGCCCCCAGGGGGACACCTACGAGCAGTACTTC. It codes for CASSPQGDTYEQYF.

The V gene is TRBV7-6, the J gene TRBJ2-5; D might be TRBD1 (6 bases). Trimming left V 5 bases short and J 4 bases short, with 14 bases between. CDR1 is SGHVS, CDR2 FNYEAQ, per germline. The CDR3 is 14 amino acids. The CDR3 loop reads CASSPRVGAETQYF. CDR3 bases: TGTGCCAGCAGCCCCCGAGTGGGGGCAGAGACCCAGTACTTC.

This clone occurred a few times. The CDR3 DNA reads TGCGCCAGCAGCCAAGATGGGGCAGGGGGCCACTATGGCTACACCTTC. Translation gives CASSQDGAGGHYGYTF. The rearrangement links TRBV4-3 to TRBJ1-2; TRBD1 matches 8 bases. Germline V CDR1 and CDR2: LGHNA, YSLEER. The CDR3 totals 16 residues. The V gene end was trimmed by 0 bases and the J gene end by 3 bases; junction bases not matched to a gene: 6.

The chain is built from TRBV10-1 and TRBJ2-2; 9 bases match TRBD2. V dropped 9 bases and J dropped 0; count of bases not matched to a gene: 11. The CDR3 consists of 17 residues. The germline gives CDR1 WNHNN, CDR2 SYGVQD (reference sequence). Here the CDR3 reads CASQDGLAGSNTGELFF. The CDR3 nucleotides are TGCGCCAGTCAAGATGGGCTAGCGGGGTCGAACACCGGGGAGCTGTTTTTT.

The chain employs TRBV23-1 and TRBJ2-1; TRBD2 agrees at 8 bases. TRBV23-1 is filed as an ORF, its function uncertain. Trimming removed 3 bases from V and 7 bases from J; junction bases left unmatched: 8. The CDR3 extends over 15 amino acids. CDR3 coding DNA: TGCGCCAGCAGTCATGGACTAGCAGGAGAGAATGAGCAGTTCTTC. It codes for CASSHGLAGENEQFF.

This chain connects TRBV27 to TRBJ2-7, with D perhaps matching TRBD2 (7 bases). V was trimmed by 4 bases and J by 2 bases, leaving 15 bases between them. The CDR3 runs 15 residues. From germline, CDR1 is MNHEY and CDR2 SMNVEV (reference sequence). This CDR3 is CASSSGRGRPYEQYF. CDR3 in DNA: TGTGCCAGCAGTTCGGGGCGGGGGCGGCCCTACGAGCAGTACTTC.

V is TRBV7-2 and J is TRBJ1-5; D unresolved. The V end was cut by 1 base, the J end by 7 bases, with 8 bases between. From germline, CDR1 is SGHTA and CDR2 FQGNSA. The CDR3 extends over 13 amino acids. DNA for the CDR3: TGTGCCAGCAGCTTAGATTGCGGGCAGCCCCAGCATTTT. Protein sequence: CASSLDCGQPQHF.

This clone was observed once. The chain combines TRBV5-6 with TRBJ2-3; TRBD1 matches at 7 bases. Germline V gene data show CDR1 as SGHDT and CDR2 as YYEEEE. The CDR3 sequence is 15 residues long. With 3 bases clipped from V and 1 base from J, the junction kept 5 bases outside the gene matches. The CDR3 reads CASSWYRGGTDTQYF. The CDR3 bases are TGTGCCAGCAGCTGGTACAGGGGAGGCACAGATACGCAGTATTTT.

This chain connects TRBV28 to TRBJ2-1; TRBD2 aligns across 10 bases. CDR3 length: 15 amino acids. Trimming at V came to 3 bases and at J to 12 bases, leaving 11 bases not matched to a gene. CDR1 MDHEN and CDR2 SYDVKM come from the germline V gene. The CDR3 protein is CASSFIAGGLRGQFF. The DNA of the CDR3 is TGTGCCAGCAGTTTTATAGCGGGGGGCCTTCGAGGGCAGTTCTTC.

CDR3 bases: TGTGCCAGCAGCGGGGGGGAGTCAGATACGCAGTATTTT. Its protein product is CASSGGESDTQYF. The V gene is TRBV7-9, the J gene TRBJ2-3; 7 nucleotides align to TRBD2. Germline-derived CDR1 and CDR2 are SEHNR and FQNEAQ (reference sequence). V was pared by 5 bases and J by 4 bases, with 3 bases of the junction left unmatched. The CDR3 has 13 residues.

V gene TRBV14 combines with J gene TRBJ1-2; D possibly corresponds to TRBD1 (5 bases). Germline V gene lookup returns CDR1 SGHDN and CDR2 FVKESK. The CDR3 is 17 amino acids. V shed 4 bases and J shed 4 bases, with 22 bases lying between them. DNA of the CDR3: TGTGCCAGCAGCCGAGCGACCCAGGACACCCCCATCTATGGCTACACCTTC. Its protein product is CASSRATQDTPIYGYTF.

This rearrangement joins TRBV5-5 to TRBJ2-7; the D is unclear. Germline loops: CDR1 SGHKS, CDR2 YYEKEE (reference sequence). The CDR3 is 14 residues long. V lost 0 bases and J lost 3, with 10 bases in between. CDR3 in DNA: TGTGCCAGCAGCTTGGGTCGGCTAGACTACGAGCAGTACTTC. Protein product: CASSLGRLDYEQYF.

The chain links TRBV4-2 to TRBJ1-5; D remains unclear. The CDR3 sequence is 11 residues long. V shed 4 bases and J shed 8 bases, with 6 bases lying between them. Germline loops: CDR1 LGHNA, CDR2 YNFKEQ. The CDR3 region has the DNA TGTGCCAGCAGCCCCCGTGAGCCCCAGCATTTT. It encodes CASSPREPQHF.